Following are 13 T cell receptor beta chains from one sample sequenced in a study of blood T cell repertoires in COVID-19. Here immunoSEQ multiplex PCR was the method, and the copy in TCRdb shows in-frame clones only, minus some. The sample comprises tens of thousands of clones, approximately 90% of which are singletons, and approximately 1.3% rests with the top ten. The sample comprised peripheral blood. Source of these receptors: a man aged 60 to 75 with acute or convalescent COVID-19.

The chain employs TRBV9 and TRBJ2-4; 11 bases fit TRBD2. Trimming at V came to 0 bases and at J to 8 bases, leaving 7 bases not matched to a gene. The CDR3 has 16 residues. CDR1 and CDR2 from the germline V gene are SGDLS and YYNGEE. The CDR3 DNA follows: TGTGCCAGCAGCGTAGATAGCGGGAGGGCCTCGGACATTCAGTACTTC. Amino acids: CASSVDSGRASDIQYF.

The genes are TRBV7-8 and TRBJ1-1; 11 bases match TRBD1. The CDR3 is made up of 17 amino acids. Germline lookup yields CDR1 SGHVS and CDR2 FQNEAQ. Trimming took 0 bases from V and 1 from J; bases not matched to a gene: 4. The CDR3 sequence is CASSLAAGTGGNTEAFF. The CDR3 DNA follows: TGTGCCAGCAGCTTAGCCGCTGGGACAGGGGGGAACACTGAAGCTTTCTTT.

J is TRBJ2-1 and V is TRBV7-2; D gene unclear. V gave up 2 bases and J gave up 2 bases, with 10 bases separating them. The CDR3 is made up of 15 amino acids. Germline V CDR1 and CDR2: SGHTA, FQGNSA. CDR3: CASSLRGITYNEQFF. The CDR3 DNA follows: TGTGCCAGCAGCTTAAGAGGCATAACCTACAATGAGCAGTTCTTC. The whole variable domain, remainder taken from reference TRBV7-2 and TRBJ2-1, is GAGVSQSPSNKVTEKGKDVELRCDPISGHTALYWYRQSLGQGLEFLIYFQGNSAPDKSGLPSDRFSAERTGGSVSTLTIQRTQQEDSAVYLCASSLRGITYNEQFFGPGTRLTVL.

This chain uses TRBV7-9 with TRBJ2-1, with D possibly matching TRBD2 (5 bases). This CDR3 comprises 15 residues. Trimming left V 0 bases short and J 4 bases short, with 10 bases between. CDR1 and CDR2 from the germline V gene are SEHNR and FQNEAQ (reference sequence). CDR3 bases: TGTGCCAGCAGCTTAGCACGGGAAGGTTACAATGAGCAGTTCTTC. Protein product: CASSLAREGYNEQFF.

This chain connects TRBV15 to TRBJ2-3; D gene uncertain. CDR3 length: 14 amino acids. Germline V gene lookup returns CDR1 LNHNV and CDR2 YYDKDF (reference sequence). V lost 1 base, J lost 4 bases, and 9 bases lay in between. CDR3 sequence: CATSRVQASDTQYF. The CDR3 bases are TGTGCCACCAGCAGAGTGCAGGCCTCAGATACGCAGTATTTT.

This chain joins TRBV5-1 and TRBJ2-2; TRBD1 might be the D (5 bases). The CDR3 has 13 amino acids. V shed 2 bases and J shed 3 bases, with 5 bases lying between them. Germline CDR1 is SGHRS and CDR2 is YFSETQ. CDR3 in amino acids: CASSFRDTGELFF. As DNA, the CDR3 is TGCGCCAGCAGCTTCAGGGACACCGGGGAGCTGTTTTTT.

The genes are TRBV19 and TRBJ2-1, with D perhaps matching TRBD1 (7 bases). The CDR3 loop spans 13 amino acids. Looked up from germline, CDR1 is LNHDA and CDR2 is SQIVND (reference sequence). Trimming took off 4 bases at V and 11 bases at J, with 15 bases between the two ends. The CDR3 here is CASSSAGGKKQFF. The CDR3 nucleotides are TGTGCCAGTAGTAGTGCAGGGGGGAAAAAGCAGTTCTTC.

The chain uses TRBV19 and TRBJ2-6; perhaps TRBD2 as D (6 bases). Germline lookup yields CDR1 LNHDA and CDR2 SQIVND (reference sequence). The length of the CDR3 is 20 residues. Trimming cost V 1 base and J 0 bases, with 19 bases left between them. CDR3 protein: CASSIARRGVGGSGANVLTF. CDR3 nucleotide sequence: TGTGCCAGTAGTATAGCCCGTCGGGGTGTGGGGGGCTCTGGGGCCAACGTCCTGACTTTC.

The V gene is TRBV19, the J gene TRBJ1-1; TRBD1 matches at 7 bases. The length of the CDR3 is 14 residues. Germline CDR1 is LNHDA and CDR2 is SQIVND (reference sequence). The ends lost 7 bases at V and 3 bases at J; junction bases unmatched: 8. Written as DNA, the CDR3 is TGTGCCAGTAACAGGGGTAAGGAGTACACTGAAGCTTTCTTT. Its translation: CASNRGKEYTEAFF.

This rearrangement joins TRBV6-5 to TRBJ2-3, with 9 nucleotides matching TRBD1. The ends lost 2 bases at V and 3 bases at J; junction bases unmatched: 3. In germline, CDR1 is MNHEY, CDR2 SVGAGI. The CDR3 is 15 residues long. CDR3 sequence reads: CASSYHGQGTDTQYF. In nucleotides, the CDR3 is TGTGCCAGCAGTTACCATGGACAGGGGACAGATACGCAGTATTTT.

The chain combines TRBV5-6 with TRBJ2-1; 8 nucleotides match TRBD1. The CDR3 is 15 residues long. V lost 2 bases and J lost 4; bases outside the gene matches: 5. CDR1 and CDR2 from the germline V gene are SGHDT and YYEEEE. DNA of the CDR3: TGTGCCAGCAGCTTTAGGGACAGGCGATACAATGAGCAGTTCTTC. It yields the protein CASSFRDRRYNEQFF.

This clone was seen a handful of times. The chain uses TRBV19 and TRBJ1-2; D uncertain. The CDR3 runs to 12 residues. The V end was cut by 4 bases, the J end by 8 bases, with 11 bases between. Looked up from germline, CDR1 is LNHDA and CDR2 is SQIVND (reference sequence). CDR3 region: CASSTERGGYTF. CDR3 in DNA: TGTGCCAGTAGTACCGAGCGCGGAGGCTACACCTTC.

As for this clone: Other DNA sequences within the sample encode an identical CDR3. The chain has TRBV6-6 and TRBJ1-2; possibly TRBD1 for D (6 bases). This CDR3 contains 13 residues. Germline CDR1 reads MNHNY; CDR2 reads SVGAGI (reference sequence). Trimming removed 6 bases from V and 4 bases from J, with 12 bases in between. CDR3 amino acids: CASSRTGSYGYTF. CDR3 bases: TGTGCCAGCAGCAGAACAGGGAGCTATGGCTACACCTTC.